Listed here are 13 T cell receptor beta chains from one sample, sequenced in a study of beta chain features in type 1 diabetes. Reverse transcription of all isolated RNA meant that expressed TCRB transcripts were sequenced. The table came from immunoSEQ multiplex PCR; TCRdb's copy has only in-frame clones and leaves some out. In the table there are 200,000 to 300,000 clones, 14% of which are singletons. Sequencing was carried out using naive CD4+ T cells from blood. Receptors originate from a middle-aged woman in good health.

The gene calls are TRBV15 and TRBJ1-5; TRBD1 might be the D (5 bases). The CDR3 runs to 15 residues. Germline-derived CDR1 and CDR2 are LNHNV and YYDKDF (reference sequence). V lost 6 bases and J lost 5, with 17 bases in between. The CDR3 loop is CATRRVVGGDQPQHF. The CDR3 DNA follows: TGTGCCACCAGGCGGGTTGTCGGGGGGGATCAGCCCCAGCATTTT.

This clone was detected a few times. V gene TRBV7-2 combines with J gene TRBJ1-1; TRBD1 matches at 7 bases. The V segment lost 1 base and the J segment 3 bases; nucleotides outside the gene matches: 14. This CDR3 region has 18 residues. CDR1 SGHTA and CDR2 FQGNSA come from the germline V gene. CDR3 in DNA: TGTGCCAGCAGCTTAGTCGTCCAAATGCAGGGGGTCGACACTGAAGCTTTCTTT. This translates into CASSLVVQMQGVDTEAFF.

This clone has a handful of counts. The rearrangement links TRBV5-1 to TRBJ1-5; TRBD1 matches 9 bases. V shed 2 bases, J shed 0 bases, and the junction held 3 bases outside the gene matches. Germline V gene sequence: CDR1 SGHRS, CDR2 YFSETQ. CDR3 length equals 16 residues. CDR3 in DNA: TGCGCCAGCAGCTTAGGGGACAGGGCTAGCAATCAGCCCCAGCATTTT. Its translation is CASSLGDRASNQPQHF. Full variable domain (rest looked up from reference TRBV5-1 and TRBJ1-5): KAGVTQTPRYLIKTRGQQVTLSCSPISGHRSVSWYQQTPGQGLQFLFEYFSETQRNKGNFPGRFSGRQFSNSRSEMNVSTLELGDSALYLCASSLGDRASNQPQHFGDGTRLSIL.

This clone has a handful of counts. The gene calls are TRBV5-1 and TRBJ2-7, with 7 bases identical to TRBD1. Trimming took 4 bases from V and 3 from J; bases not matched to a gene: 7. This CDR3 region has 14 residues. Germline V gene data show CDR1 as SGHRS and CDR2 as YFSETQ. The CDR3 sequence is CASSVDRYSYEQYF. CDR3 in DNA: TGCGCCAGCAGCGTGGACAGGTACAGCTACGAGCAGTACTTC.

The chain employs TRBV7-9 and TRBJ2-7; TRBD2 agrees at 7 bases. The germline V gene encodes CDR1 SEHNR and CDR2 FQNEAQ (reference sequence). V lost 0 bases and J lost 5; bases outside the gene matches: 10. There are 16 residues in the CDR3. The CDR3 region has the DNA TGTGCCAGCAGCTTAGCGCTAGCGGCGGGCCGAAACGAGCAGTACTTC. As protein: CASSLALAAGRNEQYF.

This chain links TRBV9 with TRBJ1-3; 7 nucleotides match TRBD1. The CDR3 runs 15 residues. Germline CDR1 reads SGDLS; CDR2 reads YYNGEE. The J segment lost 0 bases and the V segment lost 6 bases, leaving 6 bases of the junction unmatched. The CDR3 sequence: CASTRGDNSGNTIYF. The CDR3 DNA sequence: TGTGCCAGCACCAGGGGGGACAACTCTGGAAACACCATATATTTT.

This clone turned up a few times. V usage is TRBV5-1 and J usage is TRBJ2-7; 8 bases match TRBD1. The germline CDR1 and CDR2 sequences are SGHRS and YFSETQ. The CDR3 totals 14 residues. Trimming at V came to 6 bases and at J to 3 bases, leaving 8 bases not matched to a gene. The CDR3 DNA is TGCGCCAGCAAAAAACAGGGGGATCACTACGAGCAGTACTTC. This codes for CASKKQGDHYEQYF.

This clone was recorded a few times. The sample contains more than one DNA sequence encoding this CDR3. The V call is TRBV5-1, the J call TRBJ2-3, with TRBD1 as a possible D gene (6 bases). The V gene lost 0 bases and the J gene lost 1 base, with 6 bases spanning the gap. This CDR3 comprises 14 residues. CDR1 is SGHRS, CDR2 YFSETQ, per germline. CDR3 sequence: CASSLAGGTDTQYF. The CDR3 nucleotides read TGCGCCAGCAGCTTGGCAGGGGGCACAGATACGCAGTATTTT. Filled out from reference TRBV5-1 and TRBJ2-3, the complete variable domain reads KAGVTQTPRYLIKTRGQQVTLSCSPISGHRSVSWYQQTPGQGLQFLFEYFSETQRNKGNFPGRFSGRQFSNSRSEMNVSTLELGDSALYLCASSLAGGTDTQYFGPGTRLTVL.

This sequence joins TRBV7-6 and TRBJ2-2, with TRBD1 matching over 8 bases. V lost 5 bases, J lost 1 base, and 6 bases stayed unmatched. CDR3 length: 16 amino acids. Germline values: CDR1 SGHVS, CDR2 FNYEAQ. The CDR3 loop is CASSRNRGRNTGELFF. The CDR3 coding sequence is TGTGCCAGCAGCCGTAACAGGGGGAGGAACACCGGGGAGCTGTTTTTT.

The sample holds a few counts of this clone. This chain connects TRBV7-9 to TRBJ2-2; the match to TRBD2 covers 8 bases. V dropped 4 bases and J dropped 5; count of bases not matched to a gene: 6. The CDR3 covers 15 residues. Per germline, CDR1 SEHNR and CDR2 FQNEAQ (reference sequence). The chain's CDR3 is CASSSTGGRTGELFF. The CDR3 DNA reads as TGTGCCAGCAGCTCAACGGGGGGGCGAACCGGGGAGCTGTTTTTT.

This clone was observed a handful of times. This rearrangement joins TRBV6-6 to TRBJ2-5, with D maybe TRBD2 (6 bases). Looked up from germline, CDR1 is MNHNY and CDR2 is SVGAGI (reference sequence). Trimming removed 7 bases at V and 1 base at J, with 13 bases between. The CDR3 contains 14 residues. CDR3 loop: CASTRVGGQETQYF. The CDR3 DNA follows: TGTGCCAGCACGCGAGTGGGGGGCCAAGAGACCCAGTACTTC.

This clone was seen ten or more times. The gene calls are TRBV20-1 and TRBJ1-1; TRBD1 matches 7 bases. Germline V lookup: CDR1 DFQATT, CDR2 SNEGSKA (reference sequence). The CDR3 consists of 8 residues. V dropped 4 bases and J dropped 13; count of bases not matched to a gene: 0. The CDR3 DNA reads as TGCAGTGCTAACAGGGGTTTCTTT. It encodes CSANRGFF.

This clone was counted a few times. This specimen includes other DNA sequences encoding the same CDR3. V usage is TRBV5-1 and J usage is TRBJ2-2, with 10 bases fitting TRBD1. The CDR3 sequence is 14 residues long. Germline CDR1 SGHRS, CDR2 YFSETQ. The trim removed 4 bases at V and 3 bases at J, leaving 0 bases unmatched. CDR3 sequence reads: CASSGTGDTGELFF. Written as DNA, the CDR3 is TGCGCCAGCAGCGGGACAGGGGACACCGGGGAGCTGTTTTTT.